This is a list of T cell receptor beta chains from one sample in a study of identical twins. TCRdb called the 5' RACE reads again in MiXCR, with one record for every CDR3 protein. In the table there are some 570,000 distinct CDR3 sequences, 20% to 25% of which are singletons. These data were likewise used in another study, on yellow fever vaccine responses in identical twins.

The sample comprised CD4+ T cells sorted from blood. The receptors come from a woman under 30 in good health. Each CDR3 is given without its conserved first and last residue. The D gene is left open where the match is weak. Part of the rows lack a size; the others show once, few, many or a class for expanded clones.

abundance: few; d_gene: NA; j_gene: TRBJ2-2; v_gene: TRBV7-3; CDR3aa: ASSLTGTVSTGELF
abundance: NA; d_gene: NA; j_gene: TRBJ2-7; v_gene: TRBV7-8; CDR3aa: ASSLVTREQY
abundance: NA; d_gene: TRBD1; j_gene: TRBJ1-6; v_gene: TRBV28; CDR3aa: AKKDRVSPLH
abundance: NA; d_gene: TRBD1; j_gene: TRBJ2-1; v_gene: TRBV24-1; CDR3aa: ATSDPQGAPRPNEQF
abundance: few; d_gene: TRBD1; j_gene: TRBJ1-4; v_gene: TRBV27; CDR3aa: ASADRVNEKLF
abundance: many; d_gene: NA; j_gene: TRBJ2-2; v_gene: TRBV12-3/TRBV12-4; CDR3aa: ASSSLGGATGELF
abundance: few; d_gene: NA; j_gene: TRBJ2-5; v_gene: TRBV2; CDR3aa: ASRTAYFQETQY
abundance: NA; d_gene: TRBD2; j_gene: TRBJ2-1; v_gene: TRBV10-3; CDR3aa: AMGTSGSWGEQF
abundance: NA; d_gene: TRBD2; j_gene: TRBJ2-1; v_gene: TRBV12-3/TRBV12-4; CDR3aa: ASSRLAGESLGYNEQF
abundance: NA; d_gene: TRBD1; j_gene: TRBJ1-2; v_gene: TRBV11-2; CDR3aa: ASSSGQGGNYGYT
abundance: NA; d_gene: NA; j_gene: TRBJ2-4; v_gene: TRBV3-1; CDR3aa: ASSQEGPDLNIQY
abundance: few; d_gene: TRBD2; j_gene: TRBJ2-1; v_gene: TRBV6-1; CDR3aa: ASRRLAGVVEQF
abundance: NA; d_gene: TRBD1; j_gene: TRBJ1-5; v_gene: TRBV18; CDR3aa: ASSLQTGDQPQH
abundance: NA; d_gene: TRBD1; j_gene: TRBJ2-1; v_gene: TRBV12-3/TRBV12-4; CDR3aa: ASSPFGFGTGRSEQF
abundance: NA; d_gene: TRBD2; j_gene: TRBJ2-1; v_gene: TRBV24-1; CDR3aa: ATSEGLANEQF
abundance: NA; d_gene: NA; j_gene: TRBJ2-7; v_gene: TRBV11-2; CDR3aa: ASSLSRVSYEQY
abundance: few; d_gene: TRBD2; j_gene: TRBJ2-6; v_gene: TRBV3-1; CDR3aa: ASSRTSLDSGANVLT